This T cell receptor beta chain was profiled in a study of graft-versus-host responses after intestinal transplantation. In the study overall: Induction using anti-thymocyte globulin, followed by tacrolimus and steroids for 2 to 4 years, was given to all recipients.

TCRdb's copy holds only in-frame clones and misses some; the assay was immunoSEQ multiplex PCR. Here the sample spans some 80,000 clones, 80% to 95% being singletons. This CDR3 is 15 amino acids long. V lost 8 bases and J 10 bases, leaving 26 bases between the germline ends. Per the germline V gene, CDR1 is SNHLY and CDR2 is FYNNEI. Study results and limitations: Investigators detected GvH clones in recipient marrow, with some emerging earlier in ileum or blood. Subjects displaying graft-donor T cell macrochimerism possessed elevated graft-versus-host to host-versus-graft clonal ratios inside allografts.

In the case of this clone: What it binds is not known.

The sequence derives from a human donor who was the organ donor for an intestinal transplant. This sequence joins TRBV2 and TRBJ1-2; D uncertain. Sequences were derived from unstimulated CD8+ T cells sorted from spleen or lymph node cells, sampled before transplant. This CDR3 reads CASERNSAMNWDYTF. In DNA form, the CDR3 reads TGTGCCAGCGAGCGGAACAGTGCTATGAATTGGGACTACACCTTC.